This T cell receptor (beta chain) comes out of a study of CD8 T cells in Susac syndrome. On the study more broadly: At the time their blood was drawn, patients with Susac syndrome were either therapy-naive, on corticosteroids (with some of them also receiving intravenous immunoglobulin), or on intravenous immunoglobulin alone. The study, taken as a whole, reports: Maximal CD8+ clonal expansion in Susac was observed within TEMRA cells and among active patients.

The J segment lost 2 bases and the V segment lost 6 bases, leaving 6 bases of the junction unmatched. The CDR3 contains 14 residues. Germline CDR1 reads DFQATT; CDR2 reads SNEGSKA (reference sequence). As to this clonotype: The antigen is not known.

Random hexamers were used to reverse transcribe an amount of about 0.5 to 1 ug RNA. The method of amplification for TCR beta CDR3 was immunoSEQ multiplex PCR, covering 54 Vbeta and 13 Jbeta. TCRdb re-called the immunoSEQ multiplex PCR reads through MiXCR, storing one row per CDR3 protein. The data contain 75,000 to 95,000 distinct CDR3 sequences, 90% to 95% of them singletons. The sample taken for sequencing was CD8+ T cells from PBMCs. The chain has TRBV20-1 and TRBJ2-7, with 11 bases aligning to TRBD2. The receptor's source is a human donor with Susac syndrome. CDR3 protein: CSAGDSGRAYEQYF. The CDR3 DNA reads TGCAGTGCCGGGGATAGCGGGAGGGCCTACGAGCAGTACTTC.